A single T cell receptor (beta chain) is shown here with its context. The antigen it binds to is not known. No per-base quality is available; no much larger clone lies one base away. RNA was extracted using the RNeasy kit, and roughly 0.5 to 1 ug of the RNA was reverse transcribed with random hexamers. The immunoSEQ multiplex PCR assay, covering 54 Vbeta and 13 Jbeta segments, was used to amplify TCR beta CDR3 regions. PCR amplification bias was corrected by using a synthetic template baseline for primer optimization and computational correction. The study's processing was this. Reads were assigned to V, D and J genes according to IMGT and analyzed in immunoSEQ Analyzer, with only productive sequences retained. Clonality was computed as one minus Shannon entropy normalized by log2 of the number of productive unique sequences. Public and private clones were assessed among the 100 most prevalent clones of each patient and control. Clones were defined as Susac-specific when absent from the healthy and MS cohorts, from some 1,100 published viral clones and from other ImmuneACCESS disease sequences. Through fastp at Q25 and MiXCR, TCRdb rebuilt clones from the public reads, retaining in-frame beta chains. Records with the same CDR3 protein are collapsed into one entry carrying the most frequent genes and DNA. The V and J calls here are based on TCRdb, not the publication. Here the sample has about 100,000 distinct CDR3 sequences; around 96% occur a single time. The leading ten clones occupy 0.3% of the sample.

The data were obtained in a study of CD8 T cells in Susac syndrome (dated by TCRdb to about 2019). Regarding the research as a whole: Of the Susac syndrome patients who were sequenced, eight or nine were in clinical remission while six had clinically active disease. Susac syndrome patients were therapy-naive, on corticosteroids (some also receiving IVIg), or on IVIg alone at blood withdrawal. Whether CD8+ T cell activation and differentiation in Susac syndrome was antigen driven was tested using repertoire sequencing. The clonality of the CD8+ T cell repertoire was compared across approximately twelve healthy donors, some 14 Susac syndrome patients and under 17 multiple sclerosis patients.

Peripheral blood CD8+ and CD4+ T cells from healthy donors, Susac syndrome patients and multiple sclerosis patients were profiled by high-throughput TCR beta sequencing. The Susac syndrome patients fulfilled recently defined diagnostic criteria for either definite or probable disease. Bulk CD8+ and CD4+ T cells were purified by magnetic negative isolation, whereas CD8+ TEMRA cells were enriched by FACS. Blood was collected in EDTA tubes and processed within 24 hours, with PBMCs isolated through density gradient centrifugation. PBMCs intended for TCR sequencing were cryopreserved in liquid nitrogen and thawed later in a water bath at 37 degrees C. The sorted or isolated CD4+, CD8+ and CD8+ TEMRA cells reached a purity of at least 90%. The study at large found these results: The study acknowledged that relatively few individuals were included in the TCR sequencing and HLA analysis. Over 15 and five Susac-specific public clones were found in the total CD8+ and CD8+ TEMRA repertoires, respectively. Clonal expansion was seen in Susac syndrome CD8+ repertoires, peaking in CD8+ TEMRA cells and being greater in clinically active patients than in remitting ones.

Reading the germline V gene (reference sequence) gives CDR1 LNHDA and CDR2 SQIVND. Trimming at the junction amounts to 4 bases on V and 3 bases on J, and the germline ends lie 19 bases apart. The CDR3 goes from the cysteine to the phenylalanine over 16 residues. CDR3 DNA is the only sequence kept; it has 48 bases, read in frame from the first base. The receptor's source is a human donor with Susac syndrome. The sample taken for sequencing was CD8+ T cells from PBMCs. The chain is assembled from TRBV19 and TRBJ2-7, and perhaps TRBD1 as D gene, on 5 matching bases. The CDR3: CASSTPLTGLFYEQYF. The sequenced DNA is TGTGCCAGTAGTACCCCGCTAACAGGATTGTTCTACGAGCAGTACTTC.